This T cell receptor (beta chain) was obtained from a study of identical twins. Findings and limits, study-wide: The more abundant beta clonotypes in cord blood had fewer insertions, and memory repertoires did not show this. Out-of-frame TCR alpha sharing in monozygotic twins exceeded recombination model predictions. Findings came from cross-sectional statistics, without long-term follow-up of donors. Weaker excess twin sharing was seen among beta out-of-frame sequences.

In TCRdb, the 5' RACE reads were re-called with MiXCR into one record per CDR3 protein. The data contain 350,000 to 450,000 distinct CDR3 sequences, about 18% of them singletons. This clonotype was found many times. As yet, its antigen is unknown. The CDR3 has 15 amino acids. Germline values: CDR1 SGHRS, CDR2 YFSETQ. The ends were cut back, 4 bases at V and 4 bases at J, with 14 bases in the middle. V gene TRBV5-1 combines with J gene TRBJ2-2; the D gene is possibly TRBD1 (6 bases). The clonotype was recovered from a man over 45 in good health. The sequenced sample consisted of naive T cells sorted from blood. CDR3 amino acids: CASSGTGTFTGELFF. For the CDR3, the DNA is TGCGCCAGCAGCGGAACCGGGACATTCACCGGGGAGCTGTTTTTT.